Listed below are T cell receptor beta chains from one sample, sequenced in a study of T cells after yellow fever vaccination. Using its own MiXCR run on the 5' RACE reads, TCRdb lists one record per CDR3 protein. The sample lists about 63,000 distinct CDR3 sequences, approximately 7% seen once, with 35% to 40% in the top ten. Sequenced material: CD8+ T cells sorted from PBMCs, taken 15 days after the yellow fever booster vaccination. The receptors shown here come from a man aged 30-40 years who received the YFV17D yellow fever vaccine. Both conserved end residues are part of each CDR3. D genes are given only for firm matches. The size of a clone is reported for some rows only, either as once, few or many, or as a class for expanded clones.

size: -; D: -; V: TRBV20-1; J: TRBJ2-7; DNA: TGCAGTGTAGGGGGGCCCCCCTACGAGCAGTACTTC; CDR3: CSVGGPPYEQYF
size: many; D: TRBD1; V: TRBV29-1; J: TRBJ2-7; DNA: TGCAGCGTTGCCGGGACAGGGGATTACGAGCAGTACTTC; CDR3: CSVAGTGDYEQYF
size: many; D: -; V: TRBV7-2; J: TRBJ2-3; DNA: TGTGCCAGCAGCCCCCTTTGGGGAACAGATACGCAGTATTTT; CDR3: CASSPLWGTDTQYF
size: many; D: -; V: TRBV25-1; J: TRBJ2-7; DNA: TGTGCCAGCAGTGAAGGAGGGTTTGGCTACGAGCAGTACTTC; CDR3: CASSEGGFGYEQYF
size: -; D: -; V: TRBV4-1; J: TRBJ1-5; DNA: TGCGCCAGCAGCCCTACGGGTGATCAGCCCCAGCATTTT; CDR3: CASSPTGDQPQHF
size: many; D: -; V: TRBV20-1; J: TRBJ2-3; DNA: TGCAGTGCTAACAGGGGAATAGCTACTAGGGACTACACAGATACGCAGTATTTT; CDR3: CSANRGIATRDYTDTQYF
size: many; D: -; V: TRBV21-1; J: TRBJ2-2; DNA: TGTGCCAGCCTAGCGACCGGGGAGCTGTTTTTT; CDR3: CASLATGELFF
size: -; D: -; V: TRBV29-1; J: TRBJ2-7; DNA: TGCAGCGTAGTTCAAGCGGGCTACGAGCAGTACTTC; CDR3: CSVVQAGYEQYF
size: many; D: -; V: TRBV27; J: TRBJ2-1; DNA: TGTGCCAGCAGTCCCCGGACGATATACAATGAGCAGTTCTTC; CDR3: CASSPRTIYNEQFF
size: -; D: TRBD2; V: TRBV19; J: TRBJ2-3; DNA: TGTGCCAGTTGTATACTAGCGGGTCGGGCGCAGTATTTT; CDR3: CASCILAGRAQYF
size: few; D: TRBD1; V: TRBV4-3; J: TRBJ2-4; DNA: TGCGCCAGCAGCCAAGAAGTAATGCAGGGACAGTACATTCAGTACTTC; CDR3: CASSQEVMQGQYIQYF
size: many; D: TRBD2; V: TRBV27; J: TRBJ2-3; DNA: TGTGCCAGCTCCACTCTAGCGGCTGGGTCAGATACGCAGTATTTT; CDR3: CASSTLAAGSDTQYF
size: many; D: -; V: TRBV12-3/TRBV12-4; J: TRBJ1-1; DNA: TGTGCCAGCAGTTTGGCTGGAGGCCCTGAAGCTTTCTTT; CDR3: CASSLAGGPEAFF
size: many; D: TRBD2; V: TRBV28; J: TRBJ2-1; DNA: TGTGCCAGCAGGAAGGGAGGGAATGAGCAGTTCTTC; CDR3: CASRKGGNEQFF
size: many; D: -; V: TRBV7-9; J: TRBJ2-3; DNA: TGTGCCAGCAGCTTATCGATGGAGGTGGATACGCAGTATTTT; CDR3: CASSLSMEVDTQYF
size: many; D: -; V: TRBV29-1; J: TRBJ2-3; DNA: TGCAGCGCCCGCCCGGACGGTAGGACAGATACGCAGTATTTT; CDR3: CSARPDGRTDTQYF
size: many; D: -; V: TRBV19; J: TRBJ2-7; DNA: TGTGCCAGTAGTAGAGACAGGATCGAGCAGTACTTC; CDR3: CASSRDRIEQYF
size: many; D: -; V: TRBV12-3/TRBV12-4; J: TRBJ1-2; DNA: TGTGCCAGCCGAGGGGGTGGCTACACCTTC; CDR3: CASRGGGYTF
size: many; D: -; V: TRBV5-1; J: TRBJ2-7; DNA: TGCGCCAGCAGAATAGCGTCGGGGGCGCCTGAGCAGTACTTC; CDR3: CASRIASGAPEQYF
size: many; D: -; V: TRBV7-2; J: TRBJ2-1; DNA: TGTGCCAGCATCGGTTGGGGAGCTAGCTCTCATGAGCAGTTCTTC; CDR3: CASIGWGASSHEQFF
size: many; D: TRBD1; V: TRBV10-3; J: TRBJ2-5; DNA: TGTGCCATCAGTGAGTTAGGGGGCGCGGAGACCCAGTACTTC; CDR3: CAISELGGAETQYF
size: many; D: -; V: TRBV7-9; J: TRBJ2-7; DNA: TGTGCCAGCAGCTTACGGGGTTCCAACTCCTACGAGCAGTACTTC; CDR3: CASSLRGSNSYEQYF
size: many; D: -; V: TRBV30; J: TRBJ2-7; DNA: TGTGCCTGGAGTCCCGGGGGTTACGAGCAGTACTTC; CDR3: CAWSPGGYEQYF
size: -; D: -; V: TRBV7-2; J: TRBJ2-7; DNA: TGTGCCAGCAGCTGGACAGTCGAAACCTACGAGCAGTACTTC; CDR3: CASSWTVETYEQYF
size: -; D: -; V: TRBV7-9; J: TRBJ2-5; DNA: TGTGCCAGCAGCTTTTTAAGGGAGCAGTCAGGCGAGACCCAGTACTTC; CDR3: CASSFLREQSGETQYF
size: many; D: TRBD2; V: TRBV12-3/TRBV12-4; J: TRBJ2-2; DNA: TGTGCCAGCAGCCCTAGCGGACCCGTCGGGGAGCTGTTTTTT; CDR3: CASSPSGPVGELFF
size: many; D: -; V: TRBV6-2/TRBV6-3; J: TRBJ2-1; DNA: TGTGCCAGCAGTTACTCGACAGCGGACGAGCAGTTCTTC; CDR3: CASSYSTADEQFF
size: many; D: -; V: TRBV20-1; J: TRBJ2-3; DNA: TGCAGTGTTAAGGCCCACACAGATACGCAGTATTTT; CDR3: CSVKAHTDTQYF
size: many; D: TRBD1; V: TRBV29-1; J: TRBJ2-2; DNA: TGCAGCGTGGAGGGGCCGGGACAGGGGAACACCGGGGAGCTGTTTTTT; CDR3: CSVEGPGQGNTGELFF
size: many; D: -; V: TRBV15; J: TRBJ1-1; DNA: TGTGCCACCAGCGTCCCCCCCAGGGGAGGCACTGAAGCTTTCTTT; CDR3: CATSVPPRGGTEAFF
size: many; D: -; V: TRBV6-2/TRBV6-3; J: TRBJ2-1; DNA: TGTGCCAGCAGCCGCCAGGGTTACTACAATGAGCAGTTCTTC; CDR3: CASSRQGYYNEQFF